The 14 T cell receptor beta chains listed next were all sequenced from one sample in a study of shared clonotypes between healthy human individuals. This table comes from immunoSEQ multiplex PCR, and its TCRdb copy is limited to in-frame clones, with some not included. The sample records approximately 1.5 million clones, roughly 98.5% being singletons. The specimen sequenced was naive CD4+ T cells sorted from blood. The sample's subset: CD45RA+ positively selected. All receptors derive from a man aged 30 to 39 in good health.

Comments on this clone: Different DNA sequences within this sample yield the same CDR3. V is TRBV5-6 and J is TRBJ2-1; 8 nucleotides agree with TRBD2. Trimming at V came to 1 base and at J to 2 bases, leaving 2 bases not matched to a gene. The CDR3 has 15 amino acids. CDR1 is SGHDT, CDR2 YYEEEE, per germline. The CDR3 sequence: CASSLTGGAYNEQFF. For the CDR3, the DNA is TGTGCCAGCAGCTTGACGGGAGGGGCCTACAATGAGCAGTTCTTC.

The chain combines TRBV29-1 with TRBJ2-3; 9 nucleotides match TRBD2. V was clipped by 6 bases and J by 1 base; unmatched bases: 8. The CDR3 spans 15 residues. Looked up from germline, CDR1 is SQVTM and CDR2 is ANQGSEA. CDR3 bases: TGCAGCGTAAAGGGACTAGCCTGGGGCACAGATACGCAGTATTTT. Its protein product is CSVKGLAWGTDTQYF.

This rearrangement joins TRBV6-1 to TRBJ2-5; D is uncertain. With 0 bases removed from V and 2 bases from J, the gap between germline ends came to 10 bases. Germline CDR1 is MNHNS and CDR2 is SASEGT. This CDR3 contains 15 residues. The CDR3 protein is CASSEARLPQETQYF. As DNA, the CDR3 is TGTGCCAGCAGTGAAGCGCGCCTACCACAAGAGACCCAGTACTTC.

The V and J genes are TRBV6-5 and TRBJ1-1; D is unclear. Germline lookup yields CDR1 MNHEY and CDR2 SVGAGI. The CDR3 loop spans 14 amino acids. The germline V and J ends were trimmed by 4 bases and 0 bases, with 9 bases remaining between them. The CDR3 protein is CASSFSHLNTEAFF. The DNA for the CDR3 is TGTGCCAGCAGTTTCTCCCATCTGAACACTGAAGCTTTCTTT.

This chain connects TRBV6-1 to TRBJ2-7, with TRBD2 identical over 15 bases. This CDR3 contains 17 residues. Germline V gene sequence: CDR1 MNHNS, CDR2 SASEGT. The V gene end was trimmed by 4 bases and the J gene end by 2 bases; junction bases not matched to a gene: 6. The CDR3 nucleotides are TGTGCCAGCAGTGGAGGACTAGCGGGAGGGTCTCCCTACGAGCAGTACTTC. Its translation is CASSGGLAGGSPYEQYF.

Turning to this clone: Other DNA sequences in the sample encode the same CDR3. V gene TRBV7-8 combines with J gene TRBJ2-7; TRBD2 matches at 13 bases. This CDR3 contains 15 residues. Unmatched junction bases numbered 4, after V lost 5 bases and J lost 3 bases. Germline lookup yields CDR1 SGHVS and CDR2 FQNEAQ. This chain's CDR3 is CASSLRTSGSYEQYF. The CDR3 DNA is TGTGCCAGCAGCCTCCGGACTAGCGGGAGCTACGAGCAGTACTTC.

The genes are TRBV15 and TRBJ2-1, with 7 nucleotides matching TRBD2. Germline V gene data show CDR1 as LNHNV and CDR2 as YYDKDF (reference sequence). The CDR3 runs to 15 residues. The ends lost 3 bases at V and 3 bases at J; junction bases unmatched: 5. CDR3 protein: CATSRATSFYNEQFF. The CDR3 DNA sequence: TGTGCCACCAGCAGGGCGACTAGCTTCTACAATGAGCAGTTCTTC.

The CDR3 sequence: CASSGPRLAGPYEQYF. The CDR3 DNA is TGTGCCAGCAGCGGGCCCCGACTAGCGGGCCCCTACGAGCAGTACTTC. The chain uses TRBV7-2 and TRBJ2-7; 10 positions match TRBD2. The CDR3 length is 16 residues. The germline V gene has CDR1 SGHTA and CDR2 FQGNSA. With V trimmed by 5 bases and J by 2 bases, 9 bases remained unmatched.

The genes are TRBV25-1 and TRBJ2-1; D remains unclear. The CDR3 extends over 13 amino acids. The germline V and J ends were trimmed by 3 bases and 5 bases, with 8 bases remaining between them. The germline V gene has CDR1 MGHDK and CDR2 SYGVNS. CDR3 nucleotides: TGTGCCAGCAGTGATCCGAATAACAATGAGCAGTTCTTC. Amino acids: CASSDPNNNEQFF. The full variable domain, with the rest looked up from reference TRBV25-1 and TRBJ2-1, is EADIYQTPRYLVIGTGKKITLECSQTMGHDKMYWYQQDPGMELHLIHYSYGVNSTEKGDLSSESTVSRIRTEHFPLTLESARPSHTSQYLCASSDPNNNEQFFGPGTRLTVL.

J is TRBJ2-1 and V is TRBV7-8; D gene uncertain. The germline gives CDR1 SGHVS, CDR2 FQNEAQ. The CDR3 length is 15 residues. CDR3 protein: CVTTVSLSQSGEQFF. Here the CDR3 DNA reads TGTGTCACAACCGTTTCGCTCAGTCAATCCGGTGAGCAGTTCTTC. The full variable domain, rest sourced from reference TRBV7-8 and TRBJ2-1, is GAGVSQSPRYKVAKRGQDVALRCDPISGHVSLFWYQQALGQGPEFLTYFQNEAQLDKSGLPSDRFFAERPEGSVSTLKIQRTQQEDSAVYLCVTTVSLSQSGEQFFGPGTRLTVL.

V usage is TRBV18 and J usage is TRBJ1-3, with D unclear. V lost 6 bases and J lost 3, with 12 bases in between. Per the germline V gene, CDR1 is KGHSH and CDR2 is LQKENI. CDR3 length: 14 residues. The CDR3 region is CASSTLKNGNTIYF. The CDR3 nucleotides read TGTGCCAGCTCTACCCTTAAGAATGGAAACACCATATATTTT.

Here the CDR3 reads CASSEQASGYEQYF. Written as DNA, the CDR3 is TGTGCCAGCAGTGAACAGGCTAGCGGATACGAGCAGTACTTC. The chain has TRBV6-1 and TRBJ2-7; 7 positions agree with TRBD2. V shed 2 bases, J shed 4 bases, and the junction held 5 bases outside the gene matches. Germline CDR1 is MNHNS and CDR2 is SASEGT. This CDR3 region has 14 residues.

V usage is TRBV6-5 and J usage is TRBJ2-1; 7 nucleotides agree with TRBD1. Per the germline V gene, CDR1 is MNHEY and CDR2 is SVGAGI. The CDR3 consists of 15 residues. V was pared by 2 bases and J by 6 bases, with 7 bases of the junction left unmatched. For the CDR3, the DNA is TGTGCCAGCAGTTACGAGGGGGCCCCCTCCAATGAGCAGTTCTTC. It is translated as CASSYEGAPSNEQFF.

CDR3 residues: CASSFLDREVGEQYF. CDR3 bases: TGTGCCAGCAGTTTTCTGGACAGGGAAGTAGGGGAGCAGTACTTC. The gene calls are TRBV28 and TRBJ2-7; TRBD1 aligns across 8 bases. The J segment lost 7 bases and the V segment lost 3 bases, leaving 11 bases of the junction unmatched. Germline CDR1 MDHEN, CDR2 SYDVKM. This CDR3 is built from 15 residues.